Listed below are T cell receptor beta chains from one sample, sequenced in a study of blood T cells in healthy people across ages. A single record per CDR3 protein comes from TCRdb applying MiXCR to the 5' RACE reads. The sample carries more than 450,000 distinct CDR3 sequences, about 27% recorded once. These data are also associated with another study on T cells of mothers and their children.

The specimen was blood. The receptors originated from a boy between 2 and 10 years old in good health. Both conserved end residues are part of each CDR3. Each record gives: clone size, V gene, CDR3 protein. Size is omitted from some rows. Given values are once, few, many or a class for expanded clones.

>NA|TRBV25-1
CASSRIGGQGKGTDTQYF
>few|TRBV2
CASREGGGQPQHF
>once|TRBV15
CATSRAGFNTEAFF
>few|TRBV5-1
CASSSGLAGGVPNEQFF
>NA|TRBV12-3/TRBV12-4
CATSLDSSNSPLHF
>NA|TRBV27
CASRWGAQNTEAFF
>NA|TRBV5-1
CASGGQGVEQYF
>NA|TRBV7-9
CASSFSADYEQYF
>few|TRBV12-3/TRBV12-4
CASSLNILADTDTQYF
>NA|TRBV20-1
CSARGTSGKDLSYEQYF
>NA|TRBV7-7
CASSLEQYGQKRSSNQPQHF
>few|TRBV5-1
CANSLGRGADTQYF
>NA|TRBV10-3
CAISWPGTSGGPADTQYF
>NA|TRBV7-9
CASSFPPGPNTGELFF
>NA|TRBV3-1
CASSQFGGLELFF
>NA|TRBV6-1
CASRSYGTSGSSYNEQFF
>NA|TRBV6-6
CASSYDAGAPHNEQFF
>NA|TRBV11-2
CASSPPFQGDTYEQYF